This T cell receptor (beta chain) comes out of a study of OX40 agonist ivuxolimab in advanced cancers. A word on this clone: Its antigen is currently unknown.

This table comes from immunoSEQ multiplex PCR, and its TCRdb copy is limited to in-frame clones, with some not included. The table shows about 86,000 clones, with 92% occurring only once. Study-wide points: Mean expanded clone counts were higher in CD8+ than CD4+ T cells.

CDR3 length: 15 amino acids. Material: CD4+ or CD8+ T cells sorted from blood, obtained in a trial of the OX40 agonist ivuxolimab. The chain employs TRBV12-1 and TRBJ2-3; TRBD2, the D gene given by the table, was not confirmed from the DNA. TRBV12-1 is a documented pseudogene. This TCR was recovered from an adult with an advanced solid tumor such as melanoma, head and neck, liver or kidney cancer. Written as DNA, the CDR3 is TGTGCCAGCAGCTTACTAGCGGCTAGCACAGATACGCAGTATTTT. Amino acids: CASSLLAASTDTQYF.